This T cell receptor (beta chain) was captured by sequencing in a study of T-cell reconstitution after alpha-beta-depleted transplantation in children. Findings of the study overall: Surviving recipient T cells and intrathymic progenitors accounted for some patients' high TCRbeta diversity at day 60. Expanded graft clones numbering several hundred reportedly gave rise to alpha-beta T cells about two months after transplant.

For this clonotype: Antigen specificity is unknown.

Germline assignment: CDR1 GTSNPN and CDR2 SVGIG (reference sequence). This CDR3 is 17 amino acids long. The V gene lost 2 bases and the J gene lost 7 bases, with 26 bases spanning the gap. Unique molecular identifiers were incorporated into the prepared TCRbeta library. MiXCR, run by TCRdb on the PCR reads, gives a single entry per CDR3 protein. The table has 700,000 to 850,000 distinct CDR3 sequences, approximately 15% seen once. J is TRBJ2-5 and V is TRBV30; the D is unclear. This TCR derives from a male patient aged 10 to 17 who had a stem cell transplant for acute lymphoblastic leukemia, so the T cells may come from the graft donor. The sample consisted of PBMCs, mostly from graft donor cells, taken 360 days after TCRalphabeta/CD19-depleted stem cell transplant. Written as DNA, the CDR3 is TGTGCCTGGAGTATCCCGCCCCTTAGGACCATCCATGGGACCCAGTACTTC. Amino acids: CAWSIPPLRTIHGTQYF.